Following are 15 T cell receptor beta chains from one sample sequenced in a study of shared clonotypes between healthy human individuals. The naive CD8 subset, CD45RO-negative cells positively selected for CCR7, excluded terminally differentiated effector memory CD45RA+ cells. Some clones are missing from TCRdb's copy, which holds only in-frame ones; the method was immunoSEQ multiplex PCR. This table holds about 820,000 clones, roughly 92% found once. Material: naive CD8+ T cells sorted from blood. All receptors come from a man between 25 and 39 years old in good health.

This chain joins TRBV7-6 and TRBJ2-1; TRBD2 agrees at 8 bases. There are 17 residues in the CDR3. V shed 4 bases, J shed 7 bases, and the junction held 15 bases outside the gene matches. CDR1 and CDR2 (germline): SGHVS, FNYEAQ. The CDR3 region is CASSSPREIAGFNEQFF. The CDR3 nucleotides read TGTGCCAGCAGCTCACCTCGAGAGATAGCGGGATTTAATGAGCAGTTCTTC.

This clone came up once. The chain combines TRBV11-3 with TRBJ2-7; 7 bases match TRBD1. The CDR3 runs 14 residues. CDR1 and CDR2 (germline): SGHNT, YENEEA. Trimming at V came to 5 bases and at J to 0 bases, leaving 4 bases not matched to a gene. CDR3 sequence: CASSPGTASYEQYF. The CDR3 nucleotides are TGTGCCAGCAGCCCCGGGACAGCCTCCTACGAGCAGTACTTC.

The chain employs TRBV7-9 and TRBJ2-2; weak D call: TRBD2 (6 bases). Germline V lookup: CDR1 SEHNR, CDR2 FQNEAQ (reference sequence). This CDR3 contains 17 residues. The germline V and J ends were trimmed by 5 bases and 1 base, with 17 bases remaining between them. The CDR3 here is CASSDPARRGNTGELFF. The DNA for the CDR3 is TGTGCCAGCAGCGATCCTGCGAGGCGGGGGAACACCGGGGAGCTGTTTTTT.

The genes are TRBV28 and TRBJ2-5, with a weak D call TRBD2 (6 bases). Germline V gene data show CDR1 as MDHEN and CDR2 as SYDVKM. V was cut by 8 bases and J by 4 bases, with 17 bases left in between. There are 14 residues in the CDR3. The CDR3 coding sequence is TGTGCCAGCGACACCGGGGGATTAGGAGAGACCCAGTACTTC. Protein sequence: CASDTGGLGETQYF.

This chain joins TRBV13 and TRBJ2-5; D is perhaps TRBD1 (6 bases). The CDR3 covers 15 residues. The germline V gene has CDR1 PRHDT and CDR2 FYEKMQ (reference sequence). V was clipped by 0 bases and J by 5 bases, with 13 bases between them. The CDR3 here is CASSLGARGEETQYF. The CDR3 DNA sequence: TGTGCCAGCAGCTTAGGGGCCAGGGGTGAGGAGACCCAGTACTTC.

The V gene is TRBV11-2, the J gene TRBJ2-3; 8 positions agree with TRBD1. V trimming: 5 bases; J trimming: 2 bases; junction bases outside the gene matches: 12. Germline V gene lookup returns CDR1 SGHAT and CDR2 FQNNGV. The CDR3 is 17 amino acids. CDR3: CASSPIRAGGYTDTQYF. The CDR3 DNA follows: TGTGCCAGCAGCCCGATACGGGCAGGGGGCTACACAGATACGCAGTATTTT.

V usage is TRBV7-9 and J usage is TRBJ2-7, with D uncertain. Per the germline V gene, CDR1 is SEHNR and CDR2 is FQNEAQ (reference sequence). V dropped 4 bases and J dropped 6 bases, with 10 bases sitting between them. The CDR3 is made up of 12 amino acids. The CDR3 spells CASSYRSLEQYF. In DNA form, the CDR3 reads TGTGCCAGCAGCTACCGTAGTCTCGAGCAGTACTTC.

With respect to this clone: Other nucleotide sequences from this sample produce the same CDR3. The gene calls are TRBV19 and TRBJ1-5; no reliable D call. CDR1 and CDR2 (germline): LNHDA, SQIVND (reference sequence). Trimming cost V 3 bases and J 4 bases, with 4 bases left between them. The CDR3 is 12 residues long. The CDR3 sequence is CASSIENQPQHF. CDR3 nucleotides: TGTGCCAGTAGTATTGAGAATCAGCCCCAGCATTTT.

This chain uses TRBV2 with TRBJ1-5; D might be TRBD1 (6 bases). CDR3 length: 20 amino acids. Germline lookup yields CDR1 SNHLY and CDR2 FYNNEI. Deletions cut 5 bases from V and 0 bases from J, with 26 bases between. The CDR3 DNA reads TGTGCCAGCAGTCCTCTATCCCCTGGGGCGCCGGGACATAGCAATCAGCCCCAGCATTTT. Its translation is CASSPLSPGAPGHSNQPQHF. The whole variable domain, remainder taken from reference TRBV2 and TRBJ1-5, is EPEVTQTPSHQVTQMGQEVILRCVPISNHLYFYWYRQILGQKVEFLVSFYNNEISEKSEIFDDQFSVERPDGSNFTLKIRSTKLEDSAMYFCASSPLSPGAPGHSNQPQHFGDGTRLSIL.

The chain has TRBV6-5 and TRBJ2-7; D not certain. Germline CDR1 reads MNHEY; CDR2 reads SVGAGI. This CDR3 has 14 residues. Trimming took 6 bases from V and 11 from J, leaving 23 bases between them. CDR3 region: CASSRTSTLLSEYF. The CDR3 nucleotides are TGTGCCAGCAGCAGGACCTCCACCCTCCTTTCTGAGTACTTC.

The DNA for the CDR3 is TGTGCCAGGCAGACGACAGCAAACGAGCAGTACTTC. This translates into CARQTTANEQYF. The chain recombines TRBV7-5 with TRBJ2-7; the table's D call, TRBD1, was not checked against the DNA. TRBV7-5 is labeled a pseudogene. The CDR3 loop spans 12 amino acids.

J is TRBJ2-7 and V is TRBV14, with 9 bases matching TRBD1. The V and J ends lost 2 bases and 3 bases, in that order; junction bases with no gene match: 8. CDR1 and CDR2 from the germline V gene are SGHDN and FVKESK. The CDR3 loop spans 16 amino acids. The CDR3 nucleotides read TGTGCCAGCAGCCAAACCACCCGGGACAGGGTCTACGAGCAGTACTTC. Encoded protein: CASSQTTRDRVYEQYF.

V is TRBV29-1 and J is TRBJ1-5, with a weak D call TRBD1 (6 bases). The CDR3 sequence is 15 residues long. V lost 6 bases to trimming and J lost 4 bases, with 19 bases between them. Germline CDR1 SQVTM, CDR2 ANQGSEA. The CDR3 nucleotides read TGCAGCGTAGCCTACAGGGTATGGGAAAATCAGCCCCAGCATTTT. As protein: CSVAYRVWENQPQHF.

V and J are TRBV21-1 and TRBJ1-4; TRBD1, the table's D call, was not compared with the DNA. TRBV21-1 is marked as a pseudogene. The CDR3 loop spans 16 amino acids. CDR3 sequence: CASSLAGGTARFLMFF. In nucleotides, the CDR3 is TGTGCCAGCAGCTTAGCAGGAGGGACAGCCCGCTTCCTGATGTTTTTT.

The CDR3 nucleotides are TGTGCCAGCAGCGGAGGACCGCGGACCTACGAGCAGTACTTC. Its translation: CASSGGPRTYEQYF. This chain links TRBV7-9 with TRBJ2-7; tentative D call: TRBD2 (5 bases). There are 14 residues in the CDR3. The V gene's germline CDR1 is SEHNR and CDR2 FQNEAQ (reference sequence). The V end lost 5 bases, the J end lost 2 bases, and 13 bases lay between the germline ends.